This T cell receptor (beta chain) is from a study of T cell responses to AZD1222 COVID-19 vaccine. Germline loops: CDR1 KGHSH, CDR2 LQKENI. After removal of 3 bases from V and 1 base from J, the junction contained 2 bases not matched to a gene. CDR3 length: 14 amino acids. As concerns this clone: Its antigen remains unidentified.

Some clones are missing from TCRdb's copy, which holds only in-frame ones; the method was immunoSEQ multiplex PCR. In the table there are 150,000 to 250,000 clones, approximately 94% of which are singletons. General study points: Clonal diversity may have been underestimated in mostly white British donors. With two AZD1222 doses given, Spike-specific TCR breadth and depth both rose. The reported proportion of spike-specific TCRs targeting unmutated variant regions was nearly half.

Sequenced material: peripheral blood, taken 28 days after the second AZD1222 dose. The chain combines TRBV18 with TRBJ1-1, with 7 bases that match TRBD1. This TCR was recovered from an adult who received the AZD1222 COVID-19 vaccine. The CDR3, as DNA: TGTGCCAGCTCACCCAGGGGGGGGAACACTGAAGCTTTCTTT. It is translated as CASSPRGGNTEAFF. Drawing the rest from reference TRBV18 and TRBJ1-1, the complete variable domain is NAGVMQNPRHLVRRRGQEARLRCSPMKGHSHVYWYRQLPEEGLKFMVYLQKENIIDESGMPKERFSAEFPKEGPSILRIQQVVRGDSAAYFCASSPRGGNTEAFFGQGTRLTVV.